The 31 T cell receptor beta chains below come from one sample, sequenced in a study of blood T cell repertoires in COVID-19. Method: immunoSEQ multiplex PCR; TCRdb's copy keeps in-frame clones and lacks some. The sample consists of some 68,000 clones, about 90% of them appearing once. The sequenced material came from peripheral blood. The receptors originated from a man between 45 and 60 years old with COVID-19, enrolled during active disease.

This clone came up a few times. The chain joins TRBV21-1 to TRBJ2-2; the DNA was not used to check the table's D call, TRBD2. TRBV21-1 is termed a pseudogene. This CDR3 has 17 amino acids. CDR3 bases: TGTGCCAGCAGCGCCGGACTAGCGGGAGACTCTCGCGGGGAGCTGTTTTTT. This encodes CASSAGLAGDSRGELFF.

The CDR3 region has the DNA TGTGCCAGCAGCTTAGGAAAGAAGGGACCCGGGCAGGGGGCCGAGCTGTTTTTT. It is translated as CASSLGKKGPGQGAELFF. V gene TRBV11-2 combines with J gene TRBJ2-2, with 8 bases fitting TRBD1. The CDR3 spans 18 residues. Losses at the gene ends were 1 base for V and 11 bases for J; bases not matched to a gene: 18. Germline CDR1 is SGHAT and CDR2 is FQNNGV.

The rearrangement uses TRBV11-1 and TRBJ2-1, with 7 bases lining up with TRBD1. Germline assignment: CDR1 SGHAT and CDR2 FQDESV (reference sequence). The trim removed 2 bases at V and 12 bases at J, leaving 7 bases unmatched. There are 13 residues in the CDR3. The CDR3 sequence: CASSLLRTGWQFF. The CDR3 DNA is TGTGCCAGCAGCTTACTTCGGACAGGTTGGCAGTTCTTC.

CDR3 DNA: TGTGCCAGCAGCCAAGATTTGACTAGCGTTTATGAGCAGTTCTTC. This translates into CASSQDLTSVYEQFF. The chain couples TRBV3-1 (or the pseudogene TRBV3-2) to TRBJ2-1; the match to TRBD2 covers 8 bases. The CDR3 is 15 residues long. Per germline, CDR1 LGHDT and CDR2 YNNKEL (reference sequence). The V and J ends lost 0 bases and 8 bases, in that order; junction bases with no gene match: 6.

This clone occurred once. The CDR3 coding sequence is TGTGCCAGCAGCCGTAACACAGATACGCAGTATTTT. Protein: CASSRNTDTQYF. The J gene is TRBJ2-3, the V gene TRBV7-8; no firm D call. CDR3 length: 12 residues. The V gene's germline CDR1 is SGHVS and CDR2 FQNEAQ. V lost 5 bases to trimming and J lost 2 bases, with 5 bases between them.

The V gene is TRBV7-9, the J gene TRBJ1-1; 11 bases fit TRBD1. Germline V CDR1 and CDR2: SEHNR, FQNEAQ (reference sequence). The CDR3 runs to 15 residues. The V gene end was trimmed by 5 bases and the J gene end by 4 bases; junction bases not matched to a gene: 6. The CDR3 sequence: CASSPGQGASTEAFF. In nucleotides, the CDR3 is TGTGCCAGCAGCCCCGGACAGGGGGCGAGCACTGAAGCTTTCTTT. The full variable domain, with the rest looked up from reference TRBV7-9 and TRBJ1-1, is DTGVSQNPRHKITKRGQNVTFRCDPISEHNRLYWYRQTLGQGPEFLTYFQNEAQLEKSRLLSDRFSAERPKGSFSTLEIQRTEQGDSAMYLCASSPGQGASTEAFFGQGTRLTVV.

This clone occurred once. In DNA form, the CDR3 reads TGTGCCAGTAGCTCCCAGGGGGCATTGGATGAAGCTTTCTTT. Translating gives CASSSQGALDEAFF. The chain recombines TRBV19 with TRBJ1-1; 8 nucleotides agree with TRBD1. J lost 7 bases, V lost 6 bases, and 10 bases had no gene match. The V gene's germline CDR1 is LNHDA and CDR2 SQIVND (reference sequence). This CDR3 is built from 14 residues.

The sample holds a few counts of this clone. This chain uses TRBV11-2 with TRBJ1-3; tentatively, D is TRBD1 (5 bases). The CDR3 is made up of 14 amino acids. The ends were cut back, 5 bases at V and 4 bases at J, with 12 bases in the middle. Germline assignment: CDR1 SGHAT and CDR2 FQNNGV. DNA of the CDR3: TGTGCCAGCAGCGCTGGGGGGACGGGAAACACCATATATTTT. This encodes CASSAGGTGNTIYF.

The rearrangement links TRBV2 to TRBJ1-1; D gene unclear. The CDR3 runs to 14 residues. Germline CDR1 and CDR2: SNHLY and FYNNEI. V lost 6 bases, J lost 5 bases, and 16 bases lay in between. CDR3 in amino acids: CASSGTAEGTEAFF. CDR3 DNA: TGTGCCAGCAGCGGCACAGCGGAAGGAACTGAAGCTTTCTTT. The full variable domain, with the rest looked up from reference TRBV2 and TRBJ1-1, is EPEVTQTPSHQVTQMGQEVILRCVPISNHLYFYWYRQILGQKVEFLVSFYNNEISEKSEIFDDQFSVERPDGSNFTLKIRSTKLEDSAMYFCASSGTAEGTEAFFGQGTRLTVV.

V usage is TRBV10-3 and J usage is TRBJ2-5; the match to TRBD1 covers 7 bases. Per the germline V gene, CDR1 is ENHRY and CDR2 is SYGVKD. This CDR3 region has 14 residues. J lost 5 bases, V lost 2 bases, and 5 bases had no gene match. The CDR3 coding sequence is TGTGCCATCAGTGAGACAGGGGCTTTGGAGACCCAGTACTTC. This gives the protein CAISETGALETQYF.

The chain is built from TRBV5-1 and TRBJ1-1, with D maybe TRBD1 (6 bases). V was shortened by 6 bases and J by 0 bases, with 12 bases between the two germline ends. The CDR3 covers 14 residues. Germline V lookup: CDR1 SGHRS, CDR2 YFSETQ. CDR3 loop: CASTPGAVNTEAFF. The DNA for the CDR3 is TGCGCCAGCACCCCAGGGGCGGTGAACACTGAAGCTTTCTTT.

The rearrangement links TRBV6-5 to TRBJ1-2, with D hard to call. This CDR3 region has 15 residues. Germline V gene data show CDR1 as MNHEY and CDR2 as SVGAGI. V lost 8 bases and J lost 5, with 21 bases in between. The CDR3 nucleotides are TGTGCCAGCTTCCTCCGGGCGGGAGGATTTTATGGCTACACCTTC. It is translated as CASFLRAGGFYGYTF.

The V gene is TRBV3-1 (or the pseudogene TRBV3-2), the J gene TRBJ2-3, with TRBD2 as a possible D gene (6 bases). The germline gives CDR1 LGHDT, CDR2 YNNKEL (reference sequence). This CDR3 comprises 16 residues. Trimming shortened V by 0 bases and J by 1 base, and 11 bases separated the two germline ends. DNA for the CDR3: TGTGCCAGCAGCCAAGAGTCGGGAGCGCGCACAGATACGCAGTATTTT. Its protein product is CASSQESGARTDTQYF.

The chain links TRBV28 to TRBJ2-5, with 10 bases aligning to TRBD1. This CDR3 comprises 15 residues. CDR1 and CDR2 (germline): MDHEN, SYDVKM. J was trimmed by 5 bases and V by 6 bases; bases with no gene match: 9. CDR3 in DNA: TGTGCCAGCAGCCGCGCCAGGACAGGGGGGGAGACCCAGTACTTC. This sequence encodes CASSRARTGGETQYF.

CDR3 sequence (DNA): TGTGCCAGCAGTGATAGCATGGAGGGCCACGAGCAGTACTTC. Protein: CASSDSMEGHEQYF. This chain joins TRBV6-1 and TRBJ2-7; D may be TRBD2 (6 bases). This CDR3 is 14 amino acids long. The germline gives CDR1 MNHNS, CDR2 SASEGT. V was shortened by 3 bases and J by 5 bases, with 14 bases between the two germline ends.

This clone occurred once. The chain links TRBV5-5 to TRBJ1-2; no reliable D call. Deletions cut 0 bases from V and 7 bases from J, with 16 bases between. The CDR3 is 15 amino acids. Germline-derived CDR1 and CDR2 are SGHKS and YYEKEE (reference sequence). This CDR3 reads CASSLVGVVSAGYTF. CDR3 sequence (DNA): TGTGCCAGCAGCTTGGTGGGAGTGGTGAGTGCTGGCTACACCTTC.

This chain connects TRBV28 to TRBJ1-2, with a tentative D call TRBD1 (6 bases). Germline CDR1 MDHEN, CDR2 SYDVKM. CDR3 length: 14 residues. The V end lost 2 bases, the J end lost 4 bases, and 11 bases lay between the germline ends. This CDR3 reads CASSLAGVVYGYTF. In DNA, the CDR3 is TGTGCCAGCAGTTTAGCAGGGGTAGTCTATGGCTACACCTTC.

V and J are TRBV6-5 and TRBJ1-5, with 7 nucleotides matching TRBD1. The CDR3 has 14 residues. The ends lost 5 bases at V and 3 bases at J; junction bases unmatched: 4. Germline loops: CDR1 MNHEY, CDR2 SVGAGI. The CDR3 bases are TGTGCCAGCAGTACGACAGGGAACAATCAGCCCCAGCATTTT. Protein: CASSTTGNNQPQHF.

The V gene is TRBV7-2, the J gene TRBJ2-3; TRBD2 agrees at 7 bases. Losses at the gene ends were 5 bases for V and 5 bases for J; bases not matched to a gene: 7. The germline V gene encodes CDR1 SGHTA and CDR2 FQGNSA. There are 14 residues in the CDR3. DNA for the CDR3: TGTGCCAGCAGCGCGTTTAGGGAGGGAGATACGCAGTATTTT. Amino acids: CASSAFREGDTQYF. Complete variable domain (other parts from reference TRBV7-2 and TRBJ2-3): GAGVSQSPSNKVTEKGKDVELRCDPISGHTALYWYRQSLGQGLEFLIYFQGNSAPDKSGLPSDRFSAERTGGSVSTLTIQRTQQEDSAVYLCASSAFREGDTQYFGPGTRLTVL.

The J gene is TRBJ2-2, the V gene TRBV30; the match to TRBD2 covers 8 bases. V was clipped by 2 bases and J by 5 bases; unmatched bases: 13. CDR3 length equals 17 residues. Germline V gives CDR1 GTSNPN, CDR2 SVGIG (reference sequence). CDR3 loop: CAWSPILAGLGTGELFF. The CDR3 DNA reads TGTGCCTGGAGTCCTATCTTGGCGGGACTAGGGACCGGGGAGCTGTTTTTT.

This clone was seen more than once but under ten times. The chain is built from TRBV5-6 and TRBJ2-7, with D unresolved. V was pared by 1 base and J by 1 base, with 6 bases between. Germline lookup yields CDR1 SGHDT and CDR2 YYEEEE. The CDR3 length is 13 residues. The CDR3 sequence is CASSLSLSYEQYF. In nucleotides, the CDR3 is TGTGCCAGCAGCTTGAGCCTTTCCTACGAGCAGTACTTC.

The rearrangement links TRBV27 to TRBJ1-5, with TRBD1 matching 9 bases. Trimming removed 6 bases from V and 7 bases from J; junction bases left unmatched: 10. CDR1 is MNHEY, CDR2 SMNVEV, per germline (reference sequence). CDR3 length equals 15 residues. CDR3 sequence (DNA): TGTGCCAGCAGGAAGACAGGGGGTATCGGACAGCCCCAGCATTTT. Protein sequence: CASRKTGGIGQPQHF.

On this clone: The germline gene is not matched at one end of the junction; a read error may be the cause. The chain employs TRBV10-3 and TRBJ1-2; D ambiguous. The germline CDR1 and CDR2 sequences are ENHRY and SYGVKD. This CDR3 spans 15 amino acids. The CDR3 nucleotides are TGTGCCATCAGCGAGTTCTCAGGTTATCGCTATGGCTACACCTTC. Encoded protein: CAISEFSGYRYGYTF.

The rearrangement links TRBV19 to TRBJ1-1; the D is unclear. Trimming pared 8 bases from V and 0 bases from J, leaving 13 bases between. Germline V CDR1 and CDR2: LNHDA, SQIVND (reference sequence). This CDR3 is built from 14 residues. Here the CDR3 DNA reads TGTGCCAGTGCCGGTCAGGCGATGAACACTGAAGCTTTCTTT. Its translation: CASAGQAMNTEAFF.

This clone was recorded once. The chain is built from TRBV6-1 and TRBJ2-1, with 10 bases identical to TRBD2. The CDR3 consists of 16 residues. Germline lookup yields CDR1 MNHNS and CDR2 SASEGT. The ends lost 3 bases at V and 10 bases at J; junction bases unmatched: 12. The CDR3 nucleotides are TGTGCCAGCAGTGATAGGAGACTAGCGGGCCCAGGGGAGCAGTTCTTC. Protein sequence: CASSDRRLAGPGEQFF.

The chain is built from TRBV6-5 and TRBJ1-1; TRBD1 aligns across 9 bases. After removal of 2 bases from V and 8 bases from J, the junction contained 0 bases not matched to a gene. CDR3 size: 12 residues. Germline V gives CDR1 MNHEY, CDR2 SVGAGI. This CDR3 reads CASSYGTGEAFF. DNA of the CDR3: TGTGCCAGCAGTTACGGGACAGGGGAAGCTTTCTTT.

The chain employs TRBV7-9 and TRBJ2-1, with D maybe TRBD1 (5 bases). Germline CDR1 and CDR2: SEHNR and FQNEAQ (reference sequence). The CDR3 consists of 19 residues. Trimming pared 5 bases from V and 4 bases from J, leaving 27 bases between. In nucleotides, the CDR3 is TGTGCCAGCAGCCCACAGGAACCAAGCTACAATACGCAGTACAATGAGCAGTTCTTC. It translates to CASSPQEPSYNTQYNEQFF.

J is TRBJ2-3 and V is TRBV5-1, with D possibly TRBD1 on 5 matching bases. The V gene lost 3 bases and the J gene lost 3 bases, with 14 bases spanning the gap. This CDR3 is 15 amino acids long. Germline V CDR1 and CDR2: SGHRS, YFSETQ. The CDR3 loop is CASSYSTGRTDTQYF. The CDR3 DNA reads TGCGCCAGCAGCTACTCTACAGGAAGGACAGATACGCAGTATTTT.

The V gene is TRBV4-2, the J gene TRBJ2-3, with 8 bases lining up with TRBD2. V shed 1 base, J shed 10 bases, and the junction held 7 bases outside the gene matches. CDR1 and CDR2 from the germline V gene are LGHNA and YNFKEQ. CDR3 length: 14 residues. The CDR3 DNA reads as TGTGCCAGCAGCCAAGTGGGTAGCGGGACCCCGCAGTATTTT. Amino acid sequence: CASSQVGSGTPQYF.

The V and J genes are TRBV5-1 and TRBJ2-7; D is unresolved. CDR3 length: 14 residues. V lost 0 bases and J 2 bases, leaving 9 bases between the germline ends. From germline, CDR1 is SGHRS and CDR2 YFSETQ. CDR3 coding DNA: TGCGCCAGCAGCTTGGTCGCGGCCACCTACGAGCAGTACTTC. Protein: CASSLVAATYEQYF.

The chain carries TRBV3-1 (or the pseudogene TRBV3-2) and TRBJ1-3, with a weak D call TRBD1 (6 bases). The V gene lost 2 bases and the J gene lost 0 bases, with 14 bases spanning the gap. The CDR3 runs to 17 residues. In germline, CDR1 is LGHDT, CDR2 YNNKEL (reference sequence). CDR3 region: CASSQSTGYPSGNTIYF. DNA for the CDR3: TGTGCCAGCAGCCAATCGACAGGTTATCCCTCTGGAAACACCATATATTTT.